Presented here are 23 T cell receptor beta chains from one specimen sequenced in a study of CD8 T cells in Susac syndrome. A quantity of about 0.5 to 1 ug RNA underwent reverse transcription using random hexamers. In TCRdb, the immunoSEQ multiplex PCR reads were re-called with MiXCR into one record per CDR3 protein. This table holds about 240,000 distinct CDR3 sequences, 95% to 97% found once. Sequencing used CD4+ T cells from PBMCs. These receptors all stem from a human donor with Susac syndrome.

This sequence joins TRBV5-4 and TRBJ1-2; 7 nucleotides align to TRBD1. Germline V gene lookup returns CDR1 SGHNT and CDR2 YYREEE (reference sequence). This CDR3 has 14 residues. J lost 8 bases, V lost 4 bases, and 11 bases had no gene match. CDR3 sequence reads: CASSTQGGQGGYTF. CDR3 nucleotide sequence: TGTGCCAGCAGCACCCAGGGGGGACAAGGAGGCTACACCTTC.

The gene calls are TRBV20-1 and TRBJ1-1; D is ambiguous. Germline V gene data show CDR1 as DFQATT and CDR2 as SNEGSKA (reference sequence). This CDR3 has 14 amino acids. V lost 6 bases and J lost 4, with 18 bases in between. The CDR3, as DNA: TGCAGTGCGATTGGCCGGGATCCTATCACTGAAGCTTTCTTT. This codes for CSAIGRDPITEAFF.

A single count supports this clonotype. The chain joins TRBV30 to TRBJ2-7; D is possibly TRBD2 (6 bases). The ends were cut back, 5 bases at V and 5 bases at J, with 19 bases in the middle. The length of the CDR3 is 14 residues. Germline-derived CDR1 and CDR2 are GTSNPN and SVGIG (reference sequence). The CDR3 DNA sequence: TGTGCCTGGGATGATACCGGGGGTACCCACGAGCAGTACTTC. Protein: CAWDDTGGTHEQYF.

The chain recombines TRBV5-1 with TRBJ2-7; D gene ambiguous. The CDR3 is made up of 13 amino acids. The V gene lost 5 bases and the J gene lost 7 bases, with 16 bases spanning the gap. Germline V gene data show CDR1 as SGHRS and CDR2 as YFSETQ. The CDR3 loop is CASSSSQAGEQYF. The CDR3 bases are TGCGCCAGCAGTTCTTCCCAGGCTGGGGAGCAGTACTTC. Full variable domain (remainder filled in from reference TRBV5-1 and TRBJ2-7): KAGVTQTPRYLIKTRGQQVTLSCSPISGHRSVSWYQQTPGQGLQFLFEYFSETQRNKGNFPGRFSGRQFSNSRSEMNVSTLELGDSALYLCASSSSQAGEQYFGPGTRLTVT.

The genes are TRBV1 and TRBJ1-5; the D call in the table, TRBD1, was not verified against the DNA. TRBV1 has pseudogene status. The CDR3 runs 15 residues. CDR3: CTSSQGSRGDKPQHF. CDR3 sequence (DNA): TGCACCAGCAGCCAAGGGTCCAGGGGAGATAAGCCCCAGCATTTT.

The chain combines TRBV5-1 with TRBJ1-1; D is unclear. The CDR3 runs 12 residues. V was trimmed by 5 bases and J by 4 bases, leaving 9 bases between them. Germline V gene lookup returns CDR1 SGHRS and CDR2 YFSETQ. In DNA, the CDR3 is TGCGCCAGCAGGCGGGAGAGCACTGAAGCTTTCTTT. The encoded protein is CASRRESTEAFF.

This chain joins TRBV29-1 and TRBJ2-3; D unresolved. This CDR3 spans 13 amino acids. Trimming took off 3 bases at V and 6 bases at J, with 13 bases between the two ends. The germline gives CDR1 SQVTM, CDR2 ANQGSEA. The CDR3 nucleotides read TGCAGCGTTGAGTTACGTTTGGTCGATACGCAGTATTTT. Translating gives CSVELRLVDTQYF.

The J gene is TRBJ2-2, the V gene TRBV2, with TRBD1 matching 9 bases. Germline CDR1 reads SNHLY; CDR2 reads FYNNEI. This CDR3 comprises 16 residues. The V and J ends lost 3 bases and 7 bases, in that order; junction bases with no gene match: 9. The CDR3 nucleotides read TGTGCCAGCAGTGAGCTCGGGACAGGGATTCACGGGGAGCTGTTTTTT. It translates to CASSELGTGIHGELFF.

CDR3 sequence: CSARDPSFDPKQYF. Here the CDR3 DNA reads TGCAGTGCTAGAGACCCTTCATTCGATCCGAAGCAGTACTTC. J is TRBJ2-7 and V is TRBV20-1; D is undetermined. This CDR3 has 14 residues. Germline V gene lookup returns CDR1 DFQATT and CDR2 SNEGSKA (reference sequence). V gave up 0 bases and J gave up 8 bases, with 17 bases separating them.

The V call is TRBV9, the J call TRBJ2-3; 9 bases are shared with TRBD1. The CDR3 spans 14 residues. The ends lost 4 bases at V and 6 bases at J; junction bases unmatched: 6. Germline CDR1 is SGDLS and CDR2 is YYNGEE. In nucleotides, the CDR3 is TGTGCCAGCAGCAAACGGGACAGGGACGATACGCAGTATTTT. Translation gives CASSKRDRDDTQYF.

CDR3 DNA sequence: TGCAGTGCTAGTAGTCCGGGACGGAGGGCTGGAGAGACCCAGTACTTC. Residues: CSASSPGRRAGETQYF. V is TRBV20-1 and J is TRBJ2-5, with TRBD2 as a possible D gene (6 bases). The V gene lost 3 bases and the J gene lost 4 bases, with 21 bases spanning the gap. This CDR3 has 16 amino acids. Germline V CDR1 and CDR2: DFQATT, SNEGSKA (reference sequence).

CDR3 amino acids: CSAQGGSGANVLTF. The CDR3 DNA reads TGCAGCGCCCAGGGGGGTTCCGGGGCCAACGTCCTGACTTTC. V gene TRBV29-1 combines with J gene TRBJ2-6, with D possibly being TRBD1 (7 bases). This CDR3 spans 14 amino acids. The ends were cut back, 7 bases at V and 4 bases at J, with 14 bases in the middle. Per the germline V gene, CDR1 is SQVTM and CDR2 is ANQGSEA. The variable domain in full, with the rest retrieved from reference TRBV29-1 and TRBJ2-6, is SAVISQKPSRDICQRGTSLTIQCQVDSQVTMMFWYRQQPGQSLTLIATANQGSEATYESGFVIDKFPISRPNLTFSTLTVSNMSPEDSSIYLCSAQGGSGANVLTFGAGSRLTVL.

This rearrangement joins TRBV5-4 to TRBJ1-1, with TRBD1 matching 8 bases. Germline V gene data show CDR1 as SGHNT and CDR2 as YYREEE (reference sequence). CDR3 length equals 16 residues. Germline trimming cut 0 bases from V and 4 bases from J; bases unmatched to any gene: 8. CDR3 in DNA: TGTGCCAGCAGCTTGGTACCCAGGACAGGGCTCACTGAAGCTTTCTTT. Its translation: CASSLVPRTGLTEAFF.

In DNA form, the CDR3 reads TGCAGTGCTTACGGGAGCTCAGATACGCAGTATTTT. This translates into CSAYGSSDTQYF. The chain combines TRBV20-1 with TRBJ2-3; D perhaps matches TRBD2 (6 bases). The V end was cut by 5 bases, the J end by 4 bases, with 10 bases between. The CDR3 has 12 residues. Germline CDR1 and CDR2: DFQATT and SNEGSKA (reference sequence).

V is TRBV27 and J is TRBJ1-5; D gene unclear. Trimming shortened V by 7 bases and J by 0 bases, and 7 bases separated the two germline ends. Germline V gene sequence: CDR1 MNHEY, CDR2 SMNVEV (reference sequence). This CDR3 region has 13 residues. Written as DNA, the CDR3 is TGTGCCAGCACCGGAGATAGCAATCAGCCCCAGCATTTT. Its translation: CASTGDSNQPQHF.

V gene TRBV28 combines with J gene TRBJ1-2; D not certain. Germline-derived CDR1 and CDR2 are MDHEN and SYDVKM. The CDR3 sequence is 10 residues long. V lost 5 bases and J 5 bases, leaving 3 bases between the germline ends. The CDR3 DNA is TGTGCCAGCAGTGCTTATGGCTACACCTTC. Its translation is CASSAYGYTF.

The rearrangement uses TRBV28 and TRBJ1-2; 7 bases align to TRBD1. Looked up from germline, CDR1 is MDHEN and CDR2 is SYDVKM. With V trimmed by 8 bases and J by 0 bases, 6 bases remained unmatched. The CDR3 totals 14 residues. The CDR3 DNA reads TGTGCCAGCGGGACCGGGACAGCTAACTATGGCTACACCTTC. This encodes CASGTGTANYGYTF.

CDR3 amino acids: CASSPLAGGVNEQFF. Written as DNA, the CDR3 is TGTGCCAGCAGCCCGCTAGCGGGAGGCGTCAATGAGCAGTTCTTC. This sequence joins TRBV14 and TRBJ2-1; 11 bases line up with TRBD2. Per germline, CDR1 SGHDN and CDR2 FVKESK. The CDR3 extends over 15 amino acids. Trimming took 4 bases from V and 6 from J; bases not matched to a gene: 5.

The genes are TRBV6-1 and TRBJ2-1; 15 nucleotides agree with TRBD2. Trimming took 6 bases from V and 9 from J; bases not matched to a gene: 12. CDR1 and CDR2 (germline): MNHNS, SASEGT. The CDR3 runs 17 residues. CDR3 nucleotides: TGTGCCAGCAGCCTACCGCTGGGACTAGCGGGAGGTGTTGAGCAGTTCTTC. Protein sequence: CASSLPLGLAGGVEQFF.

V is TRBV29-1 and J is TRBJ2-7; D possibly corresponds to TRBD1 (6 bases). The CDR3 is 12 residues long. Germline V gene data show CDR1 as SQVTM and CDR2 as ANQGSEA. Trimming removed 4 bases from V and 6 bases from J, with 13 bases in between. CDR3 nucleotide sequence: TGCAGCGTTGCCCAGACAGGTTCCGAGCAGTACTTC. It encodes CSVAQTGSEQYF.

V is TRBV18 and J is TRBJ2-7; D is undetermined. The CDR3 length is 15 residues. Germline CDR1 reads KGHSH; CDR2 reads LQKENI. The V gene lost 3 bases and the J gene lost 4 bases, with 16 bases spanning the gap. The CDR3: CASSPGLMVKYEQYF. The DNA for the CDR3 is TGTGCCAGCTCACCCGGGTTGATGGTTAAGTACGAGCAGTACTTC.

This rearrangement joins TRBV29-1 to TRBJ2-7; a possible D gene is TRBD1 (6 bases). Trimming pared 4 bases from V and 0 bases from J, leaving 16 bases between. This CDR3 region has 15 residues. The germline V gene has CDR1 SQVTM and CDR2 ANQGSEA. Here the CDR3 reads CSVGPRTGSSYEQYF. The CDR3, as DNA: TGCAGCGTTGGACCCCGCACAGGGAGCTCCTACGAGCAGTACTTC.

The genes are TRBV13 and TRBJ1-3; D remains ambiguous. CDR3 length: 13 residues. Germline CDR1 and CDR2: PRHDT and FYEKMQ (reference sequence). V was clipped by 2 bases and J by 7 bases, with 9 bases between them. The CDR3 DNA follows: TGTGCCAGCAGCTTAAGGAGCGGGAACACCATATATTTT. As protein: CASSLRSGNTIYF.